This note documents a single T cell receptor (beta chain) sequence. The sample originates from a study of cytomegalovirus exposure and HLA in healthy donors. Per the germline V gene, CDR1 is MNHEY and CDR2 is SMNVEV (reference sequence). The V gene end was trimmed by 3 bases and the J gene end by 7 bases; junction bases not matched to a gene: 8. The CDR3 length is 14 residues. Produced via immunoSEQ multiplex PCR; TCRdb's table is partial and in-frame only. Of approximately 54,000 clones in the sample, approximately 89% were seen once. These donors were members of the 120-subject validation cohort, a group separate from the approximately 670-subject first cohort.

The clonotype originates from a woman aged 18 to 35 in good health and CMV-seropositive. The source material was PBMCs. The chain has TRBV27 and TRBJ2-7, with 8 bases fitting TRBD2. As DNA, the CDR3 is TGTGCCAGCAGTTTTAGTAGCGGGGTAGGGGAGCAGTACTTC. Translating gives CASSFSSGVGEQYF.